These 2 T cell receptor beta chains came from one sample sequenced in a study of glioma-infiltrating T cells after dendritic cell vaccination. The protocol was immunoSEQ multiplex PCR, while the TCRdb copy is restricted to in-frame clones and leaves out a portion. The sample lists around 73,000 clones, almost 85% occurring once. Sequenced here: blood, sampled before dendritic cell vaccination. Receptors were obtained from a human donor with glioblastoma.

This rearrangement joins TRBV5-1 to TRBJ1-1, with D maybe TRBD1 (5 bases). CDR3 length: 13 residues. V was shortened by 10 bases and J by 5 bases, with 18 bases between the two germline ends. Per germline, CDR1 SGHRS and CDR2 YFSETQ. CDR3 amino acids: CAARALGGTEAFF. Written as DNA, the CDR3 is TGCGCCGCCAGGGCCCTCGGGGGGACTGAAGCTTTCTTT.

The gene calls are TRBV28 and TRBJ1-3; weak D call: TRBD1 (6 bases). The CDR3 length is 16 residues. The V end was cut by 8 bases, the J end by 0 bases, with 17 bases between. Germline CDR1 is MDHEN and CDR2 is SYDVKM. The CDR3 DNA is TGTGCCAGCTACCCAGGCGGGGGCGCCTCTGGAAACACCATATATTTT. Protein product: CASYPGGGASGNTIYF.